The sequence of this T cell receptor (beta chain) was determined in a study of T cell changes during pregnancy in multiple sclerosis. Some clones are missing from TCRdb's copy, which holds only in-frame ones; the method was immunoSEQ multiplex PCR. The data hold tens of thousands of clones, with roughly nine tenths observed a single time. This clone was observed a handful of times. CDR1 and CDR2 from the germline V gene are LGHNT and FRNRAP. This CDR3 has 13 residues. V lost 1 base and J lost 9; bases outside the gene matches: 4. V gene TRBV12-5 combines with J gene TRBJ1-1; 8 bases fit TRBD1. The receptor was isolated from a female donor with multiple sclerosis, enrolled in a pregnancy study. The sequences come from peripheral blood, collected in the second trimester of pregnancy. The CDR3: CASGLDRTGKAFF. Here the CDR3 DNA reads TGTGCTAGTGGTTTGGATAGGACAGGGAAAGCTTTCTTT.